This TCR beta chain was sequenced in a study of T cell responses to AZD1222 COVID-19 vaccine. The V and J ends lost 5 bases and 5 bases, in that order; junction bases with no gene match: 8. This CDR3 has 14 residues. CDR1 and CDR2 from the germline V gene are SGHVS and FQNEAQ. The method was immunoSEQ multiplex PCR; TCRdb's version includes in-frame clones alone and lacks a portion of them. The repertoire has tens of thousands of clones, 70% to 90% of them found once; the top ten carry 1.1%. Second-dose recipients at about 4 or about 12 weeks were treated as one pooled group. Findings and caveats of the study: Spike-specific TCR repertoires showed rising breadth and depth after two AZD1222 doses. It was only after the peak T cell response that any repertoires were sampled. Among the donors, most were white British and more were female, and clonal diversity was possibly underestimated.

Concerning this clone: Its target is not known.

The receptor was isolated from an adult who received the AZD1222 COVID-19 vaccine. The material sequenced was peripheral blood, taken 28 days after the second AZD1222 dose. This rearrangement joins TRBV7-8 to TRBJ1-1, with 7 bases fitting TRBD1. The CDR3 DNA is TGTGCCAGCAGCAACAGGGGTCGTTCGACTGAAGCTTTCTTT. Translated: CASSNRGRSTEAFF.